The rows below give T cell receptor beta chains drawn from one sample of a study of blood T cell repertoires in COVID-19. Sequencing was performed with immunoSEQ multiplex PCR; in TCRdb, only in-frame clones are kept and a portion is missing. The table shows around 230,000 clones, with approximately 83% occurring only once. Sequenced sample: PBMCs or T cells enriched from blood (not recorded which). The receptors stem from a woman between 35 and 50 years old with acute COVID-19. The CDR3 runs from the conserved cysteine through the conserved F or W. The D gene is left open where the match is weak. Clone size is stated in some rows and not others, as once, few, many or a class when expanded.

CDR3aa: CANRIARAGEAFF
CDR3nt: TGTGCCAACCGTATAGCAAGGGCGGGAGAAGCTTTCTTT
d_gene: NA
len: 13
v_gene: TRBV6-5
abundance: NA
j_gene: TRBJ1-1

CDR3aa: CTSSQQDTQYF
CDR3nt: TGCACCAGCAGCCAACAAGATACGCAGTATTTT
d_gene: NA
len: 11
v_gene: TRBV1
abundance: NA
j_gene: TRBJ2-3

CDR3aa: CASSFTSGGSYEQYF
CDR3nt: TGTGCCAGCAGCTTCACTAGCGGGGGCTCCTACGAGCAGTACTTC
d_gene: TRBD2
len: 15
v_gene: TRBV7-2
abundance: NA
j_gene: TRBJ2-7

CDR3aa: CSGQGTDTQYF
CDR3nt: TGCAGTGGCCAGGGCACAGATACGCAGTATTTT
d_gene: NA
len: 11
v_gene: TRBV20-1
abundance: NA
j_gene: TRBJ2-3

CDR3aa: CASSSMGGRTEAFF
CDR3nt: TGTGCCAGCAGCTCGATGGGGGGACGTACTGAAGCTTTCTTT
d_gene: NA
len: 14
v_gene: TRBV3-1/TRBV3-2
abundance: once
j_gene: TRBJ1-1

CDR3aa: CARPHQTGTDQPQHF
CDR3nt: TGCGCCAGACCTCATCAGACAGGGACGGATCAGCCCCAGCATTTT
d_gene: TRBD1
len: 15
v_gene: TRBV10-1
abundance: NA
j_gene: TRBJ1-5

CDR3aa: CASSVGAETQYF
CDR3nt: TGTGCCAGCAGCGTAGGAGCGGAGACCCAGTACTTC
d_gene: NA
len: 12
v_gene: TRBV9
abundance: NA
j_gene: TRBJ2-5

CDR3aa: CSVVHRGNEQYF
CDR3nt: TGCAGCGTTGTCCACAGGGGCAACGAGCAGTACTTC
d_gene: TRBD1
len: 12
v_gene: TRBV29-1
abundance: NA
j_gene: TRBJ2-7

CDR3aa: CASSLVAGADTDTQYF
CDR3nt: TGTGCCAGCAGCTTAGTAGCGGGGGCCGACACAGATACGCAGTATTTT
d_gene: TRBD2
len: 16
v_gene: TRBV7-8
abundance: NA
j_gene: TRBJ2-3

CDR3aa: CASSRTGTTEAFF
CDR3nt: TGTGCCAGCTCACGAACAGGGACCACTGAAGCTTTCTTT
d_gene: NA
len: 13
v_gene: TRBV18
abundance: NA
j_gene: TRBJ1-1

CDR3aa: CASSPASNQQPQHF
CDR3nt: TGTGCCAGCTCACCAGCTAGCAATCAACAGCCCCAGCATTTT
d_gene: NA
len: 14
v_gene: TRBV18
abundance: NA
j_gene: TRBJ1-5

CDR3aa: CASGLNTDSPLHF
CDR3nt: TGTGCTAGTGGTCTTAACACAGATTCACCCCTCCACTTT
d_gene: NA
len: 13
v_gene: TRBV12-5
abundance: NA
j_gene: TRBJ1-6

CDR3aa: CASSLGRAHEQYF
CDR3nt: TGTGCCAGCAGCCTAGGCAGGGCCCACGAGCAGTACTTC
d_gene: NA
len: 13
v_gene: TRBV14
abundance: NA
j_gene: TRBJ2-7

CDR3aa: CASSLRDTEAFF
CDR3nt: TGTGCCAGCAGCTTACGGGACACTGAAGCTTTCTTT
d_gene: NA
len: 12
v_gene: TRBV11-3
abundance: NA
j_gene: TRBJ1-1

CDR3aa: CASSGKTGPSYNEQFF
CDR3nt: TGTGCCAGCAGCGGAAAGACAGGGCCCTCCTACAATGAGCAGTTCTTC
d_gene: TRBD1
len: 16
v_gene: TRBV5-6
abundance: NA
j_gene: TRBJ2-1